The rows below give T cell receptor beta chains drawn from one sample of a study of blood T cell repertoires in COVID-19. Libraries were prepared by immunoSEQ multiplex PCR; TCRdb keeps only in-frame clonotypes and omits some of them. Of about 230,000 clones in the sample, approximately 84% were seen once. Sequencing used peripheral blood. These receptors all come from a woman at least 80 years old with acute or convalescent COVID-19. Each CDR3 is given with its conserved first and last residue. The D gene is left open where the match is weak. Size values are once, few and many counts, or a class for expanded clones, and some rows have none.

J gene	clone size	V gene	D gene	CDR3 protein	CDR3 DNA
TRBJ2-1	-	TRBV7-9	TRBD2	CASSPLANSYNEQFF	TGTGCCAGCAGTCCACTAGCGAACTCCTACAATGAGCAGTTCTTC
TRBJ1-4	-	TRBV29-1	TRBD1	CSARGQGATNEKLFF	TGCAGCGCCAGGGGACAGGGGGCCACTAATGAAAAACTGTTTTTT
TRBJ1-4	-	TRBV19	-	CASSGNRGAAHEKLFF	TGTGCCAGTAGTGGGAACCGGGGGGCTGCTCATGAAAAACTGTTTTTT
TRBJ2-6	-	TRBV30	TRBD1	CAWGTGYTGANVLTF	TGTGCCTGGGGGACAGGGTACACGGGGGCCAACGTCCTGACTTTC
TRBJ1-1	-	TRBV18	TRBD1	CASSPWGQSTEAFF	TGTGCCAGCTCACCATGGGGACAGAGCACTGAAGCTTTCTTT
TRBJ1-3	-	TRBV5-1	-	CASSLAEVNSGNTIYF	TGCGCCAGCAGCTTGGCCGAGGTAAACTCTGGAAACACCATATATTTT
TRBJ1-5	-	TRBV3-1/TRBV3-2	-	CASSPFNGHQPQHF	TGTGCCAGCAGCCCCTTCAATGGGCATCAGCCCCAGCATTTT
TRBJ2-5	-	TRBV6-5	TRBD2	CASRLAVQETQYF	TGTGCCAGCAGACTAGCGGTACAAGAGACCCAGTACTTC
TRBJ1-2	-	TRBV6-4	TRBD1	CASRAGTGGNYGYTF	TGTGCCAGCAGGGCCGGGACAGGGGGCAACTATGGCTACACCTTC
TRBJ1-6	-	TRBV7-8	-	CASSLGQRYSYNSPLHF	TGTGCCAGCAGCTTAGGGCAACGATACTCCTATAATTCACCCCTCCACTTT
TRBJ2-1	few	TRBV4-1	-	CASSHPSAVSYNEQFF	TGCGCCAGCAGCCATCCCTCGGCGGTCTCCTACAATGAGCAGTTCTTC
TRBJ1-2	-	TRBV15	-	CATSRDLRQSYGYTF	TGTGCCACCAGCAGAGATTTGAGGCAGTCCTATGGCTACACCTTC
TRBJ1-4	-	TRBV28	-	CASSFGQGFHEKLFF	TGTGCCAGCAGTTTTGGGCAGGGATTCCATGAAAAACTGTTTTTT
TRBJ1-3	once	TRBV19	-	CASHEIDRSFTIYF	TGTGCCAGCCATGAGATTGACAGGTCCTTCACCATATATTTT
TRBJ1-2	-	TRBV5-3	TRBD1	CARSWLLPSGTGGSGYTF	TGTGCCAGAAGCTGGTTACTCCCCTCCGGGACAGGGGGGAGCGGCTACACCTTC
TRBJ1-5	-	TRBV30	TRBD1	CAWRKTGEGQPQHF	TGTGCCTGGAGAAAAACAGGGGAAGGACAGCCCCAGCATTTT
TRBJ1-3	-	TRBV6-6	-	CASSSGGNTIYF	TGTGCCAGCAGTTCGGGTGGAAACACCATATATTTT
TRBJ2-5	-	TRBV7-9	-	CASSNLRETQYF	TGTGCCAGCAGCAACCTACGAGAGACCCAGTACTTC
TRBJ2-2	-	TRBV7-2	-	CASSVATTANTGELFF	TGTGCCAGCAGCGTCGCCACGACTGCAAACACCGGGGAGCTGTTTTTT
TRBJ1-2	-	TRBV6-6	TRBD1	CASSFDDRGLYGYTF	TGTGCCAGCAGTTTCGATGACAGGGGGCTCTATGGCTACACCTTC
TRBJ2-1	-	TRBV7-6	TRBD2	CASSLLAGGSIYNEQFF	TGTGCCAGCAGCCTACTAGCGGGGGGGTCTATCTACAATGAGCAGTTCTTC
TRBJ1-6	-	TRBV10-3	TRBD1	CAISGDRGPDSPLHF	TGTGCCATCAGTGGGGACAGGGGACCCGATTCACCCCTCCACTTT
TRBJ1-4	few	TRBV29-1	-	CSVVRTGDEKLFF	TGCAGCGTAGTCCGGACTGGGGATGAAAAACTGTTTTTT
TRBJ2-7	-	TRBV27	-	CASRPPWGNYEQYF	TGTGCCAGCAGGCCCCCGTGGGGCAACTACGAGCAGTACTTC
TRBJ1-3	-	TRBV20-1	-	CSASYGVSGNTIYF	TGCAGTGCCAGTTACGGGGTTTCTGGAAACACCATATATTTT
TRBJ1-4	few	TRBV3-1/TRBV3-2	-	CASSHPREKLFF	TGTGCCAGCAGCCACCCCAGGGAAAAACTGTTTTTT
TRBJ2-1	-	TRBV3-1/TRBV3-2	-	CASSPGGGPYNEQFF	TGTGCCAGCAGCCCTGGGGGGGGCCCCTACAATGAGCAGTTCTTC
TRBJ2-5	-	TRBV5-4	-	CASSRSGTGSGETQYF	TGTGCCAGCAGCCGGAGCGGGACAGGATCGGGGGAGACCCAGTACTTC
TRBJ2-3	-	TRBV3-1/TRBV3-2	-	CASSQEAGGTDTQYF	TGTGCCAGCAGCCAAGAAGCGGGCGGCACCGATACGCAGTATTTT
TRBJ1-6	-	TRBV6-4	TRBD1	CASSLGTGRMGNSPLHF	TGTGCCAGCAGTCTAGGGACAGGGAGGATGGGTAATTCACCCCTCCACTTT
TRBJ1-3	few	TRBV5-5	TRBD1	CASSPGDRASGNTIYF	TGTGCCAGCAGCCCGGGGGACAGGGCCTCTGGAAACACCATATATTTT
TRBJ1-2	-	TRBV3-1/TRBV3-2	TRBD1	CASSHWDRGGYGYTF	TGTGCCAGCAGCCATTGGGACAGGGGGGGGTATGGCTACACCTTC
TRBJ2-7	-	TRBV3-1/TRBV3-2	-	CASSQDLARSYEQYF	TGTGCCAGCAGCCAAGATCTCGCCAGATCCTACGAGCAGTACTTC
TRBJ1-6	-	TRBV4-1	TRBD1	CASSQDPGTGVRIRSPLHF	TGCGCCAGCAGCCAAGATCCTGGGACAGGGGTGCGTATTCGATCACCCCTCCACTTT
TRBJ2-1	-	TRBV7-2	TRBD2	CASSLGGRGGRVEQFF	TGTGCCAGCAGCTTAGGTGGCCGCGGGGGGAGAGTGGAGCAGTTCTTC
TRBJ1-5	-	TRBV27	TRBD1	CASRPSGGFNQPQHF	TGTGCCAGCAGACCGTCAGGGGGTTTCAATCAGCCCCAGCATTTT
TRBJ2-2	-	TRBV6-5	-	CASSTTGDTGELFF	TGTGCCAGCAGTACAACGGGGGACACCGGGGAGCTGTTTTTT
TRBJ1-5	-	TRBV18	-	CASSPLSREPQHF	TGTGCCAGCTCACCACTCTCCCGAGAGCCCCAGCATTTT
TRBJ1-1	-	TRBV6-5	TRBD1	CASSWTGRDTEAFF	TGTGCCAGCAGCTGGACAGGTCGGGACACTGAAGCTTTCTTT